A single sample gave rise to the 12 T cell receptor beta chains below, sequenced in a study of T cell clonality in common variable immunodeficiency. The protocol was immunoSEQ multiplex PCR, while the TCRdb copy is restricted to in-frame clones and leaves out a portion. This sample has around 55,000 clones, each found more than once. The sample comprised peripheral blood mononuclear cells. These TCRs come from a person aged 18-69 years in good health.

Details on this clone: A read error may be the cause here, since a much bigger clone is one base away. The read ends 3 residues shy of where the CDR3 ends; the end is completed using the germline J gene. The V and J genes are TRBV19 and TRBJ2-3; D possibly matches TRBD1 or TRBD2 (5 bases each). The CDR3 length is 14 residues. Germline V CDR1 and CDR2: LNHDA, SQIVND (reference sequence). The covered CDR3 bases are TGTGCCAGTAGTATAGGAGGGGTTAGTCAGCCG. Translated: CASSIGGVSQP. Given in full, the CDR3 is CASSIGGVSQPQYF.

This clone was counted at least ten times. Coverage ceases 3 residues before the CDR3 finishes, and the germline J gene fills in the end. The rearrangement uses TRBV9 and TRBJ2-1, with D possibly being TRBD2 (5 bases). Germline assignment: CDR1 SGDLS and CDR2 YYNGEE. Deletions cut 1 base from V and 1 base from J, with 12 bases between. The CDR3 extends over 16 amino acids. The CDR3 DNA, read in part, is TGTGCCAGCAGCGTAAATAGCGACCCGTCCTACAATGAG. Its translation: CASSVNSDPSYNE. The whole CDR3 reads CASSVNSDPSYNEQFF. Full variable domain (outside the CDR3, taken from reference TRBV9 and TRBJ2-1): DSGVTQTPKHLITATGQRVTLRCSPRSGDLSVYWYQQSLDQGLQFLIQYYNGEERAKGNILERFSAQQFPDLHSELNLSSLELGDSALYFCASSVNSDPSYNEQFFGPGTRLTVL.

This clone appeared many times. The observed sequence ends 3 residues before the CDR3 terminus, with the missing tail filled in from the germline J gene. The chain joins TRBV14 to TRBJ1-2; no clear D gene. The CDR3 consists of 12 residues. The germline gives CDR1 SGHDN, CDR2 FVKESK. The CDR3 is CASSHRNNDYTF. Incomplete CDR3 DNA: TGTGCCAGCAGCCACCGAAACAATGAC.

In its sample, this clone was seen a few times. The read halts 3 residues ahead of the CDR3 end, with the missing end drawn from the germline J gene. The chain carries TRBV5-4 and TRBJ2-7; 9 bases are shared with TRBD1. Germline loops: CDR1 SGHNT, CDR2 YYREEE (reference sequence). This CDR3 comprises 14 residues. V shed 2 bases, J shed 3 bases, and the junction held 3 bases outside the gene matches. CDR3: CASSLGQGYYEQYF. The CDR3 bases that were read are TGTGCCAGCAGCTTAGGACAGGGGTACTACGAG.

This clone was detected many times. The CDR3 extends 3 residues past the end of the read, so its final part is completed from the germline J gene. This sequence joins TRBV6-2 or TRBV6-3 and TRBJ2-7; 7 bases map to TRBD1. The CDR3 length is 14 residues. V trimming: 3 bases; J trimming: 6 bases; junction bases outside the gene matches: 8. CDR1 is MNHEY and CDR2 is SVGEGT in the germline V gene. CDR3 sequence reads: CASSYDRAAREQYF. The CDR3 bases that were read are TGTGCCAGCAGTTATGACAGGGCGGCGCGCGAG.

The DNA read from the CDR3 is TGCGCCAGCAGCTTGACAGGGGATCATGAAAAG. It encodes CASSLTGDHEK. The whole CDR3 sequence reads CASSLTGDHEKLFF. The chain recombines TRBV5-1 with TRBJ2-2, with 7 bases lining up with TRBD1. The read comes to an end 3 residues before the CDR3 does, leaving the germline J gene to fill in the end. The CDR3 loop spans 14 amino acids. Germline V gene data show CDR1 as SGHRS and CDR2 as YFSETQ.

Of note for this clone: The read ends 3 residues before the CDR3 terminus; that terminus is restored from the germline J gene. This specimen includes other DNA sequences encoding the same CDR3. The chain combines TRBV20-1 with TRBJ1-1; 8 bases are a match to TRBD1. The V segment lost 2 bases and the J segment 5 bases; nucleotides outside the gene matches: 4. The germline CDR1 and CDR2 sequences are DFQATT and SNEGSKA (reference sequence). CDR3 size: 13 residues. The covered CDR3 bases are TGCAGTGCTAGAAAGCAGGGGGCGACTGAA. Residues: CSARKQGATE. The whole CDR3 sequence is CSARKQGATEAFF.

This clone was picked up many times. CDR3 region: CSARTGGTDTQYF. CDR3 DNA, as far as it was read: TGCAGTGCTAGAACCGGGGGGACAGATACG. This chain connects TRBV20-1 to TRBJ2-3; 7 bases match TRBD2. The missing CDR3 end, 3 residues past where the read stops, is filled in from the germline J gene. J was trimmed by 3 bases and V by 2 bases; bases with no gene match: 2. Per the germline V gene, CDR1 is DFQATT and CDR2 is SNEGSKA (reference sequence). The CDR3 sequence is 13 residues long.

Concerning this clone itself: The read ends 3 residues shy of where the CDR3 ends; the end is completed using the germline J gene. The chain uses TRBV7-9 and TRBJ2-7; TRBD2 aligns across 7 bases. With 3 bases clipped from V and 4 bases from J, the junction kept 3 bases outside the gene matches. The V gene's germline CDR1 is SEHNR and CDR2 FQNEAQ (reference sequence). This CDR3 has 13 amino acids. The CDR3 protein is CASSFPSGYEQYF. CDR3 DNA, as far as it was read: TGTGCCAGCAGCTTCCCTAGCGGATACGAG.

The sample holds many counts of this clone. The read ends 3 residues shy of where the CDR3 ends; the end is completed using the germline J gene. The chain employs TRBV30 and TRBJ2-7; D might be TRBD1 (5 bases). V was pared by 7 bases and J by 6 bases, with 22 bases between. The CDR3 sequence is 14 residues long. The germline V gene encodes CDR1 GTSNPN and CDR2 SVGIG (reference sequence). The CDR3 is CASYLGAPFCEQYF. CDR3 DNA (partial): TGTGCCTCCTACCTTGGGGCCCCATTCTGCGAG.

This clone was seen repeatedly, ten times or more. The CDR3 goes on 3 residues after the read ends, and that part is filled in from the germline J gene. The chain uses TRBV20-1 and TRBJ2-2; the D is unclear. Looked up from germline, CDR1 is DFQATT and CDR2 is SNEGSKA (reference sequence). V was shortened by 1 base and J by 7 bases, with 4 bases between the two germline ends. This CDR3 has 11 amino acids. The covered CDR3 bases are TGCAGTGCTAGAGTATACGGGGAG. This encodes CSARVYGE. The whole CDR3 region reads CSARVYGELFF.

Ten or more counts support this clone. The missing CDR3 end, 3 residues past where the read stops, is filled in from the germline J gene. The V and J genes are TRBV20-1 and TRBJ1-6; TRBD1 aligns across 7 bases. The junction had 3 bases not matched to a gene; V was cut back by 3 bases and J by 7 bases. Looked up from germline, CDR1 is DFQATT and CDR2 is SNEGSKA (reference sequence). This CDR3 spans 13 amino acids. CDR3 in amino acids: CSARGQPNSPLHF. The sequenced part of the CDR3 DNA is TGCAGTGCTAGGGGACAGCCGAATTCACCC.